These T cell receptor beta chains were read from a single sample in a study of blood T cell repertoires in COVID-19. TCRdb keeps only in-frame clones here, not all; method: immunoSEQ multiplex PCR. Found here are about 440,000 clones, roughly 91% of them singletons; the top ten hold over 4%. Sequencing was carried out using peripheral blood. Receptor source: a woman aged 25 to 39 with acute or convalescent COVID-19. Each CDR3 is given with its conserved first and last residue. D genes are given only for firm matches. For some rows the clone size is stated as once, few or many, or as a class when expanded; others skip it.

V	size	J	D	DNA	CDR3
TRBV7-6	NA	TRBJ1-2	NA	TGTGCCAGCAGCCCGAATGAAGGACGGGGAGGCTACACCTTC	CASSPNEGRGGYTF
TRBV2	NA	TRBJ1-2	TRBD1	TGTGCCAGCGGGGGACAGTCTGGCTATGGCTACACCTTC	CASGGQSGYGYTF
TRBV20-1	NA	TRBJ1-5	NA	TGCAGTGCTAGTGTACAGAATCAGCCCCAGCATTTT	CSASVQNQPQHF
TRBV7-2	NA	TRBJ1-4	NA	TGTGCCAGCACCCCGGGGGGCAGCTATAATGAAAAACTGTTTTTT	CASTPGGSYNEKLFF
TRBV4-1	NA	TRBJ2-2	NA	TGCGCCAGCAGCCGCTTAGCCGGGGAGCTGTTTTTT	CASSRLAGELFF
TRBV5-1	NA	TRBJ1-6	TRBD1	TGCGCCAGCAGCCTAACACAGGGGAACTATAATTCACCCCTCCACTTT	CASSLTQGNYNSPLHF
TRBV6-5	NA	TRBJ1-6	NA	TGTGCCAGCAGTCAGGGTTGGAATTCACCCCTCCACTTT	CASSQGWNSPLHF
TRBV2	NA	TRBJ1-2	NA	TGTGCCAGCAGTGAACAGGGTTCTGGCTATGGCTACACCTTC	CASSEQGSGYGYTF
TRBV9	NA	TRBJ2-2	NA	TGTGCCAGCAGCGTAGAAGGAGGGGCGCTGGGGGAGCTGTTTTTT	CASSVEGGALGELFF
TRBV9	NA	TRBJ2-7	TRBD2	TGTGCCAGCAGCGCTGGACTAGCGGGGGAAGGCGAGCAGTACTTC	CASSAGLAGEGEQYF
TRBV5-4	NA	TRBJ2-1	NA	TGTGCCAGCGGAGGGTCCGATGAGCAGTTCTTC	CASGGSDEQFF
TRBV3-1/TRBV3-2	NA	TRBJ1-4	NA	TGTGCCAGCAGCCAAGTTGGTCAGACAAATGAAAAACTGTTTTTT	CASSQVGQTNEKLFF
TRBV5-1	NA	TRBJ2-3	NA	TGCGCCAGCAGCTTGGTACTGAGATTGACAGATACGCAGTATTTT	CASSLVLRLTDTQYF
TRBV6-6	NA	TRBJ2-7	TRBD2	TGTGCCAGCAGCCGTCGGACGGGAGGCTACGAGCAGTACTTC	CASSRRTGGYEQYF
TRBV24-1	NA	TRBJ2-1	NA	TGTGCCACCAGTGGTGCGGGGGCCCACCGAGACAATGAGCAGTTCTTC	CATSGAGAHRDNEQFF
TRBV15	NA	TRBJ2-3	TRBD2	TGTGCCACCAGCAGGACTAGCGGGGGGGCAGATACGCAGTATTTT	CATSRTSGGADTQYF
TRBV2	NA	TRBJ2-5	NA	TGTGCCAGCAGTGACAGGGGAGTTTCGGAGACCCAGTACTTC	CASSDRGVSETQYF
TRBV5-1	NA	TRBJ2-2	TRBD1	TGCGCCAGCAGCTCGTCCCGGGACAGCGGGGAGCTGTTTTTT	CASSSSRDSGELFF
TRBV6-4	NA	TRBJ1-1	NA	TGTGCCAGCAGCTACGGACAGAACACTGAAGCTTTCTTT	CASSYGQNTEAFF
TRBV30	NA	TRBJ2-3	NA	TGTGCCTGGAGTTTAACTCGCACAGATACGCAGTATTTT	CAWSLTRTDTQYF
TRBV4-1	NA	TRBJ1-6	NA	TGCGCCAGCAGCCAAGATCCCGCGGGCTCCTATAATTCACCCCTCCACTTT	CASSQDPAGSYNSPLHF
TRBV28	few	TRBJ1-2	TRBD1	TGTGCCAGCAGACCAATTCCCGGGACAGGGGGGCGGGATGGCTACACCTTC	CASRPIPGTGGRDGYTF
TRBV6-5	NA	TRBJ2-5	NA	TGTGCCAGCAAAGCGTACCAAGAGACCCAGTACTTC	CASKAYQETQYF
TRBV5-1	once	TRBJ2-5	NA	TGCGCCAGCAGCCAGGAGGGCTACTCAGAGACCCAGTACTTC	CASSQEGYSETQYF
TRBV11-1	NA	TRBJ2-2	NA	TGTGCCAGCAGCTTAGCGACAGCTGGGGAGCTGTTTTTT	CASSLATAGELFF
TRBV7-9	NA	TRBJ1-2	TRBD1	TGTGCCAGCAGCTCCCTACAGGGGGCGGACGGCTACACCTTC	CASSSLQGADGYTF
TRBV18	NA	TRBJ2-1	NA	TGTGCCAGCTCACCACAATCGGGGAATGAGCAGTTCTTC	CASSPQSGNEQFF
TRBV6-1	few	TRBJ1-5	TRBD1	TGTGCCAGCAGCTACAGGGGGAAACAGCCCCAGCATTTT	CASSYRGKQPQHF
TRBV9	NA	TRBJ2-2	TRBD1	TGTGCCAGCTCCCCCGACAGGGTAGCCGGGGAGCTGTTTTTT	CASSPDRVAGELFF
TRBV9	NA	TRBJ2-7	TRBD2	TGTGCCAGCAGCGTACGTGAGCGGGGGGCCGTCGACGAGCAGTACTTC	CASSVRERGAVDEQYF
TRBV30	NA	TRBJ2-7	TRBD1	TGTGCCTGGAGTGTATCGGAGGACAGGAGCTCCTACGAGCAGTACTTC	CAWSVSEDRSSYEQYF
TRBV5-5	once	TRBJ2-5	NA	TGTGCCAGCAGCCGACTACAGGGCCAAGAGACCCAGTACTTC	CASSRLQGQETQYF
TRBV9	once	TRBJ1-6	NA	TGTGCCAGCAGCGTTAGAAATTCACCCCTCCACTTT	CASSVRNSPLHF
TRBV2	NA	TRBJ2-2	TRBD1	TGTGCCAGCAGGGATACAGGGGCTACCGGGGAGCTGTTTTTT	CASRDTGATGELFF
TRBV4-1	NA	TRBJ1-4	NA	TGCGCCAGCAGCCAAGACATAGGGGAACTGTTTTTT	CASSQDIGELFF
TRBV9	NA	TRBJ2-1	NA	TGTGCCAGCAGCGAGTCACGGACAGCAGAAGTATACAATGAGCAGTTCTTC	CASSESRTAEVYNEQFF
TRBV5-1	few	TRBJ1-2	TRBD1	TGCGCCAGCAGCGAGGGACAGGAACATAACGGACACACCTTC	CASSEGQEHNGHTF
TRBV3-1/TRBV3-2	NA	TRBJ1-1	TRBD1	TGTGCCAGCAGCTTCGGGGACAGAAACACTGAAGCTTTCTTT	CASSFGDRNTEAFF
TRBV4-2	NA	TRBJ2-7	NA	TGTGCCAGCAGCCAAGGTGGGTACCGGAGTGGTACTTACGAGCAGTACTTC	CASSQGGYRSGTYEQYF
TRBV30	once	TRBJ2-5	NA	TGTGCCTGGAGTGGACAGAGTCCGGAGACCCAGTACTTC	CAWSGQSPETQYF
TRBV12-3/TRBV12-4	NA	TRBJ2-1	NA	TGTGCCAGCAGTTTTACGGTCGAGCAGTTCTTC	CASSFTVEQFF
TRBV2	NA	TRBJ2-6	NA	TGTGCCAGCAGTCCTAGAGGCCAAAACTCTGGGGCCAACGTCCTGACTTTC	CASSPRGQNSGANVLTF